These 17 T cell receptor beta chains were all obtained from the same sample, sequenced in a study of blood T cells in healthy people across ages. Sample-barcoded 5' priming and a J-beta primer mix drove a second PCR of about 6 to 12 cycles. Each CDR3 protein is one row after TCRdb ran MiXCR on the 5' RACE reads. Of about 1.8 million distinct CDR3 sequences listed, about 49% are singletons. Specimen: blood. The receptor set was obtained from a woman aged 40 to 55 in good health.

The chain uses TRBV5-1 and TRBJ2-4, with TRBD1 matching over 11 bases. Germline lookup yields CDR1 SGHRS and CDR2 YFSETQ. The CDR3 sequence is 14 residues long. Trimming cost V 5 bases and J 13 bases; bases outside gene matches: 11. The CDR3 DNA follows: TGCGCCAGCAGGATCGGACAGGGGGCGAGGGAGCAGTACTTC. This translates into CASRIGQGAREQYF.

CDR3 sequence reads: CASTRRSDADTQYF. The CDR3 DNA reads as TGTGCCAGCACCCGGCGTTCGGATGCAGATACGCAGTATTTT. The rearrangement uses TRBV27 and TRBJ2-3; D gene ambiguous. Germline CDR1 and CDR2: MNHEY and SMNVEV (reference sequence). This CDR3 contains 14 residues. V shed 7 bases and J shed 4 bases, with 15 bases lying between them.

This clonotype was detected only once. The chain combines TRBV7-3 with TRBJ1-2; D is uncertain. The V end was cut by 3 bases, the J end by 8 bases, with 13 bases between. Germline V gives CDR1 SGHTA, CDR2 FQGTGA. This CDR3 has 13 residues. CDR3 DNA: TGTGCCAGCAGCTTCGGTCCCATGGGGGGCTACACCTTC. This codes for CASSFGPMGGYTF.

This clonotype was found once. The chain joins TRBV25-1 to TRBJ2-7; D may correspond to TRBD1 or TRBD2 (5 bases each). The V gene's germline CDR1 is MGHDK and CDR2 SYGVNS. The CDR3 sequence is 14 residues long. V was cut by 3 bases and J by 3 bases, with 12 bases left in between. In nucleotides, the CDR3 is TGTGCCAGCAGTGACACCCGGGACGGCTACGAGCAGTACTTC. Translated, it gives CASSDTRDGYEQYF.

The gene calls are TRBV15 and TRBJ2-7; no clear D gene. The V gene's germline CDR1 is LNHNV and CDR2 YYDKDF (reference sequence). The CDR3 totals 14 residues. V lost 0 bases and J lost 3, with 9 bases in between. The CDR3 spells CATSRDLLGYEQYF. CDR3 DNA sequence: TGTGCCACCAGCAGAGATCTTTTGGGCTACGAGCAGTACTTC.

The J gene is TRBJ2-1, the V gene TRBV15; unclear D gene. The CDR3 length is 12 residues. Trimming stripped 0 bases from V and 8 bases from J, with 5 bases between. Per germline, CDR1 LNHNV and CDR2 YYDKDF (reference sequence). The CDR3 DNA sequence: TGTGCCACCAGCAGAGAAGGGCATGAGCAGTTCTTC. Amino acid sequence: CATSREGHEQFF. The whole variable domain, remainder taken from reference TRBV15 and TRBJ2-1, is DAMVIQNPRYQVTQFGKPVTLSCSQTLNHNVMYWYQQKSSQAPKLLFHYYDKDFNNEADTPDNFQSRRPNTSFCFLDIRSPGLGDTAMYLCATSREGHEQFFGPGTRLTVL.

This chain uses TRBV7-9 with TRBJ2-7; 7 bases agree with TRBD2. The CDR3 has 13 residues. Unmatched junction bases numbered 4, after V lost 8 bases and J lost 0 bases. Germline assignment: CDR1 SEHNR and CDR2 FQNEAQ (reference sequence). CDR3 bases: TGTGCCAGCCTCGGGGGGTCCTCCTACGAGCAGTACTTC. Its translation: CASLGGSSYEQYF.

The chain recombines TRBV28 with TRBJ2-1, with 8 bases that match TRBD2. CDR3 length: 16 residues. Germline V gene data show CDR1 as MDHEN and CDR2 as SYDVKM. Germline trimming cut 4 bases from V and 3 bases from J; bases unmatched to any gene: 8. Here the CDR3 reads CASSSLKRGSYNEQFF. The CDR3, as DNA: TGTGCCAGCAGTTCACTCAAGCGGGGGAGCTACAATGAGCAGTTCTTC.

This chain uses TRBV6-5 with TRBJ2-7, with D possibly TRBD2 on 5 matching bases. V gave up 6 bases and J gave up 3 bases, with 21 bases separating them. The CDR3 extends over 16 amino acids. Germline lookup yields CDR1 MNHEY and CDR2 SVGAGI. CDR3 loop: CASRGPFWETNYEQYF. Written as DNA, the CDR3 is TGTGCCAGCAGAGGCCCTTTCTGGGAGACTAACTACGAGCAGTACTTC.

This clonotype has more than one count but fewer than ten. This chain uses TRBV19 with TRBJ2-5, with D unclear. The CDR3 loop spans 14 amino acids. Deletions cut 2 bases from V and 2 bases from J, with 9 bases between. Per germline, CDR1 LNHDA and CDR2 SQIVND (reference sequence). CDR3: CASSITADQETQYF. In DNA form, the CDR3 reads TGTGCCAGTAGTATAACGGCAGATCAAGAGACCCAGTACTTC. Full variable domain (missing parts from reference TRBV19 and TRBJ2-5): DGGITQSPKYLFRKEGQNVTLSCEQNLNHDAMYWYRQDPGQGLRLIYYSQIVNDFQKGDIAEGYSVSREKKESFPLTVTSAQKNPTAFYLCASSITADQETQYFGPGTRLLVL.

The rearrangement links TRBV12-3 or TRBV12-4 to TRBJ1-2; 9 bases map to TRBD1. J was trimmed by 8 bases and V by 5 bases; bases with no gene match: 12. The CDR3 totals 15 residues. The CDR3 here is CASSNGTGRMHGYTF. In nucleotides, the CDR3 is TGTGCCAGCAGTAACGGGACAGGGAGAATGCACGGCTACACCTTC.

The CDR3 sequence is CASVLAGARPSTDTQYF. CDR3 DNA: TGTGCCAGCGTGTTGGCGGGAGCCCGACCTAGCACAGATACGCAGTATTTT. V and J are TRBV11-2 and TRBJ2-3, with 7 bases aligning to TRBD2. The V and J ends lost 8 bases and 0 bases, in that order; junction bases with no gene match: 14. The CDR3 length is 17 residues. The germline CDR1 and CDR2 sequences are SGHAT and FQNNGV.

The chain uses TRBV2 and TRBJ2-5; D not resolved. The CDR3 extends over 13 amino acids. Germline assignment: CDR1 SNHLY and CDR2 FYNNEI. The V gene lost 7 bases and the J gene lost 1 base, with 10 bases spanning the gap. This CDR3 is CASKPGRQETQYF. CDR3 in DNA: TGTGCCAGCAAACCAGGCCGCCAAGAGACCCAGTACTTC. Full variable domain (remainder filled in from reference TRBV2 and TRBJ2-5): EPEVTQTPSHQVTQMGQEVILRCVPISNHLYFYWYRQILGQKVEFLVSFYNNEISEKSEIFDDQFSVERPDGSNFTLKIRSTKLEDSAMYFCASKPGRQETQYFGPGTRLLVL.

The CDR3 region has the DNA TGTGCCAGCAGCTTGGGGACTCCTGTCCAAGAGACCCAGTACTTC. It is translated as CASSLGTPVQETQYF. V and J are TRBV7-2 and TRBJ2-5; D possibly corresponds to TRBD2 (6 bases). The CDR3 sequence is 15 residues long. Germline lookup yields CDR1 SGHTA and CDR2 FQGNSA. V was trimmed by 3 bases and J by 1 base, leaving 12 bases between them.

The V call is TRBV6-6, the J call TRBJ1-5, with D uncertain. This CDR3 has 16 residues. Trimming left V 2 bases short and J 7 bases short, with 18 bases between. The V gene's germline CDR1 is MNHNY and CDR2 SVGAGI (reference sequence). The CDR3 spells CASSYPSGGGGQPQHF. The CDR3 DNA reads TGTGCCAGCAGTTACCCCTCCGGAGGAGGCGGCCAGCCCCAGCATTTT.

The chain links TRBV10-3 to TRBJ2-7; no clear D gene. Germline CDR1 ENHRY, CDR2 SYGVKD. The CDR3 covers 14 residues. The V end was cut by 3 bases, the J end by 5 bases, with 14 bases between. DNA of the CDR3: TGTGCCATCAGTGAAGGCAGGAAGCCCCACGAGCAGTACTTC. Amino acids: CAISEGRKPHEQYF.

CDR3 DNA: TGTGCCAGCAGCTTAGAGGGGACAGGGTTAGGGCGTGAGCAGTTCTTC. Translating gives CASSLEGTGLGREQFF. This sequence joins TRBV7-2 and TRBJ2-1; 9 nucleotides align to TRBD1. Germline V gives CDR1 SGHTA, CDR2 FQGNSA. The CDR3 totals 16 residues. V gave up 1 base and J gave up 9 bases; unmatched junction bases: 10.